What follows are 10 T cell receptor beta chains derived from one specimen sequenced in a study of shared clonotypes between healthy human individuals. In the naive CD8 group, cells lacked CD45RO and were positively selected for CCR7, so terminally differentiated effector memory CD45RA+ cells were left out. The repertoire was sequenced with immunoSEQ multiplex PCR; TCRdb's copy has only in-frame clones and lacks some. The sample records hundreds of thousands of clones, 98% being singletons. Sequencing used naive CD8+ T cells sorted from blood. These receptors came from a man aged 25-40 years in good health.

This chain connects TRBV6-6 to TRBJ1-3, with D perhaps matching TRBD1 (6 bases). The CDR3 is 14 amino acids. V shed 6 bases and J shed 0 bases, with 9 bases lying between them. Germline CDR1 reads MNHNY; CDR2 reads SVGAGI (reference sequence). This chain's CDR3 is CASSRTASGNTIYF. The CDR3 nucleotides are TGTGCCAGCAGCCGGACAGCCTCTGGAAACACCATATATTTT.

The V call is TRBV27, the J call TRBJ2-1, with 7 bases fitting TRBD2. The CDR3 is 17 residues long. The germline CDR1 and CDR2 sequences are MNHEY and SMNVEV (reference sequence). Losses at the gene ends were 5 bases for V and 4 bases for J; bases not matched to a gene: 14. The CDR3 region is CASSAIRGLGGYNEQFF. DNA of the CDR3: TGTGCCAGCAGTGCGATAAGGGGCCTCGGGGGGTACAATGAGCAGTTCTTC.

Remarks on this clone: This sample also contains other DNA sequences that code for the same CDR3. The chain combines TRBV27 with TRBJ1-1; D is possibly TRBD1 (6 bases). This CDR3 has 14 amino acids. Trimming took off 3 bases at V and 5 bases at J, with 13 bases between the two ends. Germline values: CDR1 MNHEY, CDR2 SMNVEV (reference sequence). The CDR3 spells CASSFRGEGTEAFF. Here the CDR3 DNA reads TGTGCCAGCAGTTTCAGGGGTGAAGGAACTGAAGCTTTCTTT.

This clone was seen a single time. The chain combines TRBV13 with TRBJ2-1; TRBD1 matches at 7 bases. J gave up 8 bases and V 3 bases, and 13 bases lay outside the gene matches. The CDR3 covers 16 residues. CDR1 is PRHDT, CDR2 FYEKMQ, per germline (reference sequence). This chain's CDR3 is CASSFNRGGLNYEQFF. CDR3 bases: TGTGCCAGCAGCTTTAACAGGGGCGGTCTCAATTATGAGCAGTTCTTC.

The count of this clone is one. The genes are TRBV28 and TRBJ1-3, with TRBD1 identical over 7 bases. Trimming cost V 4 bases and J 2 bases; bases outside gene matches: 11. The CDR3 spans 17 residues. Germline assignment: CDR1 MDHEN and CDR2 SYDVKM. CDR3 amino acids: CASSYQPPDRTGNTIYF. CDR3 in DNA: TGTGCCAGCAGTTACCAGCCTCCGGACAGGACTGGAAACACCATATATTTT.

The chain joins TRBV23-1 to TRBJ2-1; D not certain. TRBV23-1 is reported as an ORF; its role is uncertain. V was cut by 6 bases and J by 0 bases, with 9 bases left in between. The CDR3 runs to 14 residues. CDR3 region: CASRTNTSYNEQFF. The CDR3 DNA sequence: TGCGCCAGCAGAACAAATACCTCCTACAATGAGCAGTTCTTC.

The rearrangement uses TRBV5-4 and TRBJ2-7, with a possible D match to TRBD2 (5 bases). CDR1 and CDR2 from the germline V gene are SGHNT and YYREEE (reference sequence). This CDR3 is 13 amino acids long. Trimming cost V 1 base and J 7 bases, with 12 bases left between them. The CDR3 loop reads CASSLRTSLEQYF. Here the CDR3 DNA reads TGTGCCAGCAGCTTGCGGACTTCCCTAGAGCAGTACTTC. The variable domain in full, completed from reference TRBV5-4 and TRBJ2-7, reads ETGVTQSPTHLIKTRGQQVTLRCSSQSGHNTVSWYQQALGQGPQFIFQYYREEENGRGNFPPRFSGLQFPNYSSELNVNALELDDSALYLCASSLRTSLEQYFGPGTRLTVT.

This chain uses TRBV9 with TRBJ2-3; D is tentatively TRBD1 or TRBD2 (5 bases each). CDR3 length: 17 residues. Germline V gene lookup returns CDR1 SGDLS and CDR2 YYNGEE. Trimming cost V 3 bases and J 2 bases, with 19 bases left between them. The CDR3 DNA reads TGTGCCAGCAGCGCTCCCGCGAGGGGTCCTCTCACAGATACGCAGTATTTT. Translation: CASSAPARGPLTDTQYF.

This chain links TRBV7-8 with TRBJ2-7; 7 bases are shared with TRBD2. V lost 3 bases and J lost 3; bases outside the gene matches: 5. CDR1 is SGHVS, CDR2 FQNEAQ, per germline. The CDR3 is 14 residues long. The CDR3 loop is CASSLAGAIYEQYF. CDR3 sequence (DNA): TGTGCCAGCAGCTTGGCGGGAGCTATCTACGAGCAGTACTTC.

The J gene is TRBJ2-7, the V gene TRBV5-1; 10 bases line up with TRBD1. V dropped 7 bases and J dropped 0; count of bases not matched to a gene: 4. The CDR3 consists of 14 residues. Germline CDR1 reads SGHRS; CDR2 reads YFSETQ. The CDR3 DNA is TGCGCCAGCCACTGGACAGGGGGCTCCTACGAGCAGTACTTC. As protein: CASHWTGGSYEQYF.